This paragraph covers one T cell receptor (beta chain) sequence. The target antigen is unknown. The record originates from a study of cytomegalovirus exposure and HLA in healthy donors. Study conclusions and caveats: For cytomegalovirus status, the classifier reportedly gave diagnoses with high specificity and sensitivity. It was found in a later analysis that first-cohort TCR clusters tended to co-occur in the 120 validation repertoires.

Here immunoSEQ multiplex PCR was the method, and the copy in TCRdb shows in-frame clones only, minus some. The table has 200,000 to 250,000 clones, around nine tenths seen once. Germline V CDR1 and CDR2: GTSNPN, SVGIG (reference sequence). The CDR3 is made up of 13 amino acids. Trimming at V came to 0 bases and at J to 9 bases, leaving 7 bases not matched to a gene. The J gene is TRBJ1-2, the V gene TRBV30, with TRBD1 matching over 7 bases. The specimen sequenced was PBMCs. The receptor was isolated from a woman aged 18 to 35 in good health and CMV-seropositive. CDR3 nucleotides: TGTGCCTGGAGTGTTGGGGCAGGGGGAAGCTACACCTTC. Its protein product is CAWSVGAGGSYTF.